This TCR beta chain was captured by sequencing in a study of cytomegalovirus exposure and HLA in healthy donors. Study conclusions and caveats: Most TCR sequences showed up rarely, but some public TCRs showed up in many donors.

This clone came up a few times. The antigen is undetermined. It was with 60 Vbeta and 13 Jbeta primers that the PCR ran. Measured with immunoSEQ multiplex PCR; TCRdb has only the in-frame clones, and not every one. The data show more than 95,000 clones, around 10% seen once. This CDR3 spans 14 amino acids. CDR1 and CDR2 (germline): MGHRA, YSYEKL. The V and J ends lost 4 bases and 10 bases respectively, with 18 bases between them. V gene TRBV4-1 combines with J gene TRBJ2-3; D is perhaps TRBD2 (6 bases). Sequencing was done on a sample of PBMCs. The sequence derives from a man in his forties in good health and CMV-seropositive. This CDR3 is CASSPRGTQGAQYF. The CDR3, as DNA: TGCGCCAGCAGCCCCCGGGGGACCCAAGGGGCGCAGTATTTT.